This T cell receptor (beta chain) was sequenced during a study of Graves' ophthalmopathy and Graves' hyperthyroidism. Overall study findings and caveats: Ophthalmopathy and stable hyperthyroidism were discriminated by a 13-signature model, with over 85% sensitivity and 81.08% specificity.

Amplification targeted the TCR beta CDR3 regions, with RNA transcripts as the source material. An opening RT-PCR round employed HTBI primers and preceded a second-round multiplex PCR. TCRdb re-called the multiplex PCR reads with MiXCR, one entry per CDR3 protein. This sample carries a few hundred thousand distinct CDR3 sequences, around a fifth of them seen once, and the ten largest clones take more than 2.5%. Patients in the hyperthyroidism group, adults aged 18 to 65, were newly diagnosed, under 2 months' duration. Clinicians made diagnoses from clinical symptoms, serum thyroxine, TRAb, thyroid ultrasound and orbital computed tomography. This clonotype has a count of ten or more. Its antigen is unknown. The V end was cut by 5 bases, the J end by 0 bases, with 14 bases between. The CDR3 totals 16 residues. Per germline, CDR1 MNHEY and CDR2 SVGEGT.

This chain connects TRBV6-2 or TRBV6-3 to TRBJ1-5; D perhaps matches TRBD1 (6 bases). Input material: peripheral blood. The receptor was isolated from a woman aged 18-29 years with stable Graves' hyperthyroidism. The CDR3 bases are TGTGCCAGCAGTCCCGGGACAAAAGATAGCAATCAGCCCCAGCATTTT. Encoded protein: CASSPGTKDSNQPQHF.